One sample yielded the 25 T cell receptor beta chains listed below, sequenced in a study of cytomegalovirus exposure and HLA in healthy donors. With 60 Vbeta and 13 Jbeta primers, the PCR was carried out. Generated by immunoSEQ multiplex PCR, the TCRdb table keeps only in-frame clones and is missing some. Found here are approximately 98,000 clones, 75% to 85% of them singletons; the top ten hold about 10%. Material: PBMCs. The receptors come from a man aged 18 to 30 in good health and CMV-seropositive.

The rearrangement joins TRBV2 to TRBJ2-1, with 11 bases matching TRBD2. Germline values: CDR1 SNHLY, CDR2 FYNNEI. The CDR3 is 16 amino acids. Trimming cost V 6 bases and J 5 bases; bases outside gene matches: 9. The CDR3 DNA is TGTGCCAGCAGCCCCCTCCCGGGACTAGCGGACAATGAGCAGTTCTTC. As protein: CASSPLPGLADNEQFF.

The rearrangement uses TRBV19 and TRBJ1-5, with 8 bases fitting TRBD1. Unmatched junction bases numbered 6, after V lost 2 bases and J lost 6 bases. Germline CDR1 and CDR2: LNHDA and SQIVND (reference sequence). The CDR3 runs 15 residues. The CDR3 DNA sequence: TGTGCCAGTAGTATATTCGGACAGGGTATTCAGCCCCAGCATTTT. It is translated as CASSIFGQGIQPQHF.

J is TRBJ2-7 and V is TRBV7-8, with 11 bases aligning to TRBD1. The CDR3 consists of 15 residues. In germline, CDR1 is SGHVS, CDR2 FQNEAQ. Trimming at V came to 1 base and at J to 3 bases, leaving 2 bases not matched to a gene. The CDR3 coding sequence is TGTGCCAGCAGCTTAGTGGGACAGGGGGACTACGAGCAGTACTTC. This sequence encodes CASSLVGQGDYEQYF.

This clone was found a few times. This chain uses TRBV27 with TRBJ2-3; possibly TRBD2 for D (7 bases). Germline assignment: CDR1 MNHEY and CDR2 SMNVEV (reference sequence). CDR3 length: 15 residues. The V and J ends lost 7 bases and 1 base respectively, with 15 bases between them. CDR3 amino acids: CASTSRGGGTDTQYF. The DNA for the CDR3 is TGTGCCAGCACATCAAGAGGGGGGGGCACAGATACGCAGTATTTT.

The CDR3 DNA reads as TGTGCCAGCAGTCCGCGGGCCCTGAGCTCCTACGAGCAGTACTTC. It is translated as CASSPRALSSYEQYF. This chain links TRBV6-6 with TRBJ2-7; a possible D gene is TRBD2 (5 bases). In germline, CDR1 is MNHNY, CDR2 SVGAGI (reference sequence). The CDR3 extends over 15 amino acids. Trimming shortened V by 5 bases and J by 0 bases, and 14 bases separated the two germline ends.

This sequence joins TRBV19 and TRBJ1-2, with TRBD1 as a possible D gene (5 bases). V lost 5 bases, J lost 4 bases, and 14 bases lay in between. CDR3 size: 14 residues. Germline CDR1 is LNHDA and CDR2 is SQIVND (reference sequence). The CDR3 sequence: CASSRSGEFYGYTF. DNA of the CDR3: TGTGCCAGTAGTCGGTCGGGGGAGTTCTATGGCTACACCTTC.

The rearrangement links TRBV28 to TRBJ2-4; TRBD1 matches 7 bases. Germline V gene sequence: CDR1 MDHEN, CDR2 SYDVKM. The CDR3 extends over 16 amino acids. J lost 0 bases, V lost 5 bases, and 7 bases had no gene match. The CDR3 DNA sequence: TGTGCCAGCAGTCCGGGACAGCTTCTAGCCAAAAACATTCAGTACTTC. Its translation is CASSPGQLLAKNIQYF. Full variable domain (missing parts from reference TRBV28 and TRBJ2-4): DVKVTQSSRYLVKRTGEKVFLECVQDMDHENMFWYRQDPGLGLRLIYFSYDVKMKEKGDIPEGYSVSREKKERFSLILESASTNQTSMYLCASSPGQLLAKNIQYFGAGTRLSVL.

V is TRBV27 and J is TRBJ2-1; a possible D gene is TRBD2 (5 bases). V was pared by 0 bases and J by 6 bases, with 9 bases between. The CDR3 sequence is 14 residues long. Germline V gives CDR1 MNHEY, CDR2 SMNVEV (reference sequence). The CDR3 DNA reads TGTGCCAGCAGTTTATCCTCTGGGAGCAATGAGCAGTTCTTC. As protein: CASSLSSGSNEQFF.

The chain joins TRBV27 to TRBJ2-7; a weak D match, TRBD2 (6 bases). The CDR3 is 13 amino acids. Trimming cost V 3 bases and J 4 bases, with 10 bases left between them. In germline, CDR1 is MNHEY, CDR2 SMNVEV (reference sequence). In DNA form, the CDR3 reads TGTGCCAGCAGTTTTAAGGCGGGATACGAGCAGTACTTC. Translating gives CASSFKAGYEQYF.

This sequence joins TRBV18 and TRBJ2-7; TRBD1 agrees at 7 bases. V lost 2 bases, J lost 4 bases, and 14 bases stayed unmatched. Germline V gene lookup returns CDR1 KGHSH and CDR2 LQKENI. The length of the CDR3 is 17 residues. The CDR3 protein is CASSPGSRQGYGYEQYF. CDR3 nucleotides: TGTGCCAGCTCACCAGGGTCAAGACAGGGATATGGGTACGAGCAGTACTTC.

The genes are TRBV5-4 and TRBJ2-5, with 8 bases aligning to TRBD2. The V gene's germline CDR1 is SGHNT and CDR2 YYREEE (reference sequence). The CDR3 covers 16 residues. V was clipped by 5 bases and J by 4 bases; unmatched bases: 13. The CDR3 loop is CASSLVRRGAGETQYF. CDR3 in DNA: TGTGCCAGCAGTCTAGTCAGGCGGGGGGCAGGAGAGACCCAGTACTTC.

About this clone itself: A far larger clone lies a single base away; this is likely a read error. The chain uses TRBV4-1 and TRBJ2-5; the D gene is possibly TRBD2 (6 bases). Germline V gene data show CDR1 as MGHRA and CDR2 as YSYEKL. The CDR3 consists of 17 residues. V lost 4 bases and J 2 bases, leaving 20 bases between the germline ends. CDR3 amino acids: CASSLDPLGGDQETQYF. The CDR3 DNA reads as TGCGCCAGCAGCCTGGATCCATTGGGGGGAGATCAAGAGACCCAGTACTTC.

V and J are TRBV14 and TRBJ2-1; 9 bases line up with TRBD2. Trimming cost V 3 bases and J 5 bases; bases outside gene matches: 23. The CDR3 totals 21 residues. The germline gives CDR1 SGHDN, CDR2 FVKESK. The CDR3 DNA sequence: TGTGCCAGCAGCCAGACCGGGGATAGCGGGGGCCCGTACCCCCTCCACAATGAGCAGTTCTTC. Its protein product is CASSQTGDSGGPYPLHNEQFF.

The chain carries TRBV7-9 and TRBJ1-5, with D maybe TRBD1 (5 bases). The CDR3 has 13 residues. The V end lost 5 bases, the J end lost 5 bases, and 10 bases lay between the germline ends. Per the germline V gene, CDR1 is SEHNR and CDR2 is FQNEAQ (reference sequence). CDR3 in DNA: TGTGCCAGCAGCCCAGGGAGGGATCAGCCCCAGCATTTT. Residues: CASSPGRDQPQHF.

The chain uses TRBV4-1 and TRBJ1-2; D remains ambiguous. The CDR3 is 16 residues long. CDR1 MGHRA and CDR2 YSYEKL come from the germline V gene. V was cut by 4 bases and J by 4 bases, with 19 bases left in between. The CDR3 DNA sequence: TGCGCCAGCAGCCTCGACCGGCTCCGGGTCTCCTATGGCTACACCTTC. Amino acids: CASSLDRLRVSYGYTF.

The chain carries TRBV5-4 and TRBJ1-1, with unresolved D. There are 13 residues in the CDR3. Germline lookup yields CDR1 SGHNT and CDR2 YYREEE (reference sequence). Trimming took 4 bases from V and 5 from J, leaving 12 bases between them. Here the CDR3 DNA reads TGTGCCAGCAGCCGGGAGCGCGGGACTGAAGCTTTCTTT. Translated, it gives CASSRERGTEAFF.

The genes are TRBV6-1 and TRBJ1-4; 7 positions match TRBD1. Trimming cost V 6 bases and J 4 bases; bases outside gene matches: 8. The CDR3 runs 15 residues. Germline CDR1 and CDR2: MNHNS and SASEGT. The CDR3 DNA sequence: TGTGCCAGCAGGACCTGGACAGGACTTAATGAAAAACTGTTTTTT. It encodes CASRTWTGLNEKLFF.

Here the CDR3 DNA reads TGTGCCAGCAGCCTACTAGCGGGGCAAGAGACCCAGTACTTC. Translated: CASSLLAGQETQYF. The rearrangement uses TRBV7-9 and TRBJ2-5; TRBD2 matches at 10 bases. The V gene's germline CDR1 is SEHNR and CDR2 FQNEAQ (reference sequence). This CDR3 contains 14 residues. J was trimmed by 2 bases and V by 5 bases; bases with no gene match: 2. Together with reference TRBV7-9 and TRBJ2-5, the CDR3 gives the full variable domain: DTGVSQNPRHKITKRGQNVTFRCDPISEHNRLYWYRQTLGQGPEFLTYFQNEAQLEKSRLLSDRFSAERPKGSFSTLEIQRTEQGDSAMYLCASSLLAGQETQYFGPGTRLLVL.

The CDR3 DNA sequence: TGCGCCAGCAGCCAAGGGGAGCGGGACCTTCAGTACTTC. It yields the protein CASSQGERDLQYF. The chain is built from TRBV4-1 and TRBJ2-4; 7 bases map to TRBD2. The germline CDR1 and CDR2 sequences are MGHRA and YSYEKL. This CDR3 is built from 13 residues. Trimming took 1 base from V and 11 from J; bases not matched to a gene: 5.

The chain employs TRBV7-9 and TRBJ2-3; TRBD2 matches at 7 bases. This CDR3 has 15 residues. Germline-derived CDR1 and CDR2 are SEHNR and FQNEAQ (reference sequence). Unmatched junction bases numbered 7, after V lost 5 bases and J lost 2 bases. The CDR3 nucleotides are TGTGCCAGCAGCGCCAGCGGGGTAGACACAGATACGCAGTATTTT. Protein: CASSASGVDTDTQYF.

V usage is TRBV5-1 and J usage is TRBJ2-1; D may be TRBD2 (5 bases). In germline, CDR1 is SGHRS, CDR2 YFSETQ. V gave up 0 bases and J gave up 9 bases, with 10 bases separating them. The CDR3 sequence is 13 residues long. The CDR3 is CASSLDRGSEQFF. Written as DNA, the CDR3 is TGCGCCAGCAGCTTGGATCGGGGTAGTGAGCAGTTCTTC. The whole variable domain, filled in from reference TRBV5-1 and TRBJ2-1, reads KAGVTQTPRYLIKTRGQQVTLSCSPISGHRSVSWYQQTPGQGLQFLFEYFSETQRNKGNFPGRFSGRQFSNSRSEMNVSTLELGDSALYLCASSLDRGSEQFFGPGTRLTVL.

The rearrangement links TRBV6-6 to TRBJ1-4; D remains unclear. The germline V gene encodes CDR1 MNHNY and CDR2 SVGAGI (reference sequence). Between the trimmed V and J ends, which lost 5 bases and 3 bases, there was a span of 16 bases. This CDR3 is 16 amino acids long. CDR3 coding DNA: TGTGCCAGCAGTAAGGACTTCTTGGTCGCTAATGAAAAACTGTTTTTT. This translates into CASSKDFLVANEKLFF.

The gene calls are TRBV25-1 and TRBJ2-5; 7 positions match TRBD2. Unmatched junction bases numbered 8, after V lost 2 bases and J lost 5 bases. Germline CDR1 reads MGHDK; CDR2 reads SYGVNS. The CDR3 runs to 15 residues. The CDR3 is CASSEGGETGETQYF. In nucleotides, the CDR3 is TGTGCCAGCAGTGAAGGGGGGGAGACGGGGGAGACCCAGTACTTC.

V gene TRBV10-1 combines with J gene TRBJ2-3, with 8 bases identical to TRBD2. The CDR3 is made up of 16 amino acids. Trimming at V came to 0 bases and at J to 6 bases, leaving 8 bases not matched to a gene. Germline-derived CDR1 and CDR2 are WNHNN and SYGVQD (reference sequence). The CDR3 loop is CASSESSSGSRDTQYF. In DNA form, the CDR3 reads TGCGCCAGCAGTGAGTCTTCTAGCGGGTCAAGGGATACGCAGTATTTT.

This clone was found a few times. The genes are TRBV6-4 and TRBJ1-1; D perhaps matches TRBD1 (5 bases). Trimming stripped 9 bases from V and 5 bases from J, with 19 bases between. Germline assignment: CDR1 MRHNA and CDR2 SNTAGT. This CDR3 has 14 residues. The CDR3 loop is CASSLNGGETEAFF. The CDR3 nucleotides are TGTGCCAGTAGTCTGAATGGAGGGGAGACTGAAGCTTTCTTT.